The entry below gives a single TCR beta chain sequence along with its context. The data are from a study of blood T cell repertoires in COVID-19. Turning to the study itself: Some COVID-19 samples were acute and others convalescent; all came from the United States, Italy and Spain. Sources were T cells, B-cell-depleted T cells, or PBMCs; the material itself was cDNA or gDNA.

In germline, CDR1 is WNHNN, CDR2 SYGVQD (reference sequence). The CDR3 extends over 14 amino acids. With 0 bases removed from V and 4 bases from J, the gap between germline ends came to 10 bases. In the authors' methods: Amplifying reference gene primers gave estimates of nucleated cell counts. Only in-frame clones appear in the TCRdb table, and some are missing; sequencing was by immunoSEQ multiplex PCR. V and J calls and clone size are as listed in that table; D and trimming were resolved from the DNA. This sample has about 81,000 clones; more than 75% occur once, and the top ten carry over 9.5%. The J gene is TRBJ2-7, the V gene TRBV10-1; D uncertain. This TCR was sampled from a man in his 60s with acute or convalescent COVID-19. The sample consisted of peripheral blood. The CDR3, as DNA: TGCGCCAGCAGTGAGTCGAGCAGGCCGTACGAGCAGTACTTC. It specifies CASSESSRPYEQYF.